The TCR beta chain under discussion was sequenced for a study of T cell responses to AZD1222 COVID-19 vaccine. The length of the CDR3 is 14 residues. The germline V and J ends were trimmed by 8 bases and 5 bases, with 18 bases remaining between them. From germline, CDR1 is LNHDA and CDR2 SQIVND (reference sequence). Sequenced by immunoSEQ multiplex PCR; TCRdb stores in-frame clones only, minus some. The sample has around 100,000 clones, 85% seen once. Some second doses came at about 4 weeks and others at about 12 weeks; these were pooled. This TCR was sampled from an adult who received the AZD1222 COVID-19 vaccine. The chain links TRBV19 to TRBJ2-5, with D uncertain. Sequencing used peripheral blood, obtained 28 days after the second AZD1222 dose. The DNA of the CDR3 is TGTGCCAGTCAACCCTTGGGTGTGGGGGAGACCCAGTACTTC. It is translated as CASQPLGVGETQYF.